This T cell receptor (beta chain) was recorded in a study of STAT5B mutations in CD4+ large granular lymphocyte leukemia. Across the whole study: Among healthy controls, a particular HLA allele went with more CDR3 'QG' motifs. The study, taken as a whole, reports: TRBV06-family usage was enriched in top patient clones (8/27) versus controls (2/35).

Worth noting for this clone: Its antigen is unknown.

The CDR3 length is 15 residues. The germline V gene encodes CDR1 MGHDK and CDR2 SYGVNS. Trimming at V came to 1 base and at J to 5 bases, leaving 7 bases not matched to a gene. Sequencing was at survey level. Original methodology: A productive frequency of 2.59 x 10-5 was the lowest detectable. The repertoire was sequenced with immunoSEQ multiplex PCR; TCRdb's copy has only in-frame clones and lacks some. That table supplies the V and J calls and clone size; D and trimming were determined from the DNA. The sample lists 40,000 to 50,000 clones; roughly 84% were seen once. V and J are TRBV25-1 and TRBJ2-7; TRBD1 agrees at 8 bases. This clonotype was obtained from a human donor in good health. Input material: CD4+ T cells from blood buffy coats. The chain's CDR3 is CASSEWAGGFHEQYF. Here the CDR3 DNA reads TGTGCCAGCAGTGAATGGGCAGGGGGCTTCCACGAGCAGTACTTC.